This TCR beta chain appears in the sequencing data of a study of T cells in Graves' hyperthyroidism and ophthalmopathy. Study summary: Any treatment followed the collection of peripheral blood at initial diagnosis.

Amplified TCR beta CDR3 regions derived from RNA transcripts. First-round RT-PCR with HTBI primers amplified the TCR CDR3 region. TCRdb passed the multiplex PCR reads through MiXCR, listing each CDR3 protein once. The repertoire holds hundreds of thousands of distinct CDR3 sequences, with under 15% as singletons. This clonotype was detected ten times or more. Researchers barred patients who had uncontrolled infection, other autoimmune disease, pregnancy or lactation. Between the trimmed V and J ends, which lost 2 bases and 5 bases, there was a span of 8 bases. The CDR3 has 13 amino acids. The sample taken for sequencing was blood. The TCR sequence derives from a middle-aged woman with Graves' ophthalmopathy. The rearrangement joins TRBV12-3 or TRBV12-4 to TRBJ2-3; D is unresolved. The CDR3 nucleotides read TGTGCCAGCAGTTTACTCAGAAGAGATACGCAGTATTTT. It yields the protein CASSLLRRDTQYF.